The entry below describes one T cell receptor (beta chain). This sample was included in a study of T cell changes during pregnancy in multiple sclerosis. TCRdb's copy holds only in-frame clones and misses some; the assay was immunoSEQ multiplex PCR. This sample yields around 75,000 clones, of which roughly 91% are seen a single time; around 0.27% belongs to the top ten. V shed 3 bases and J shed 1 base, with 15 bases lying between them. The CDR3 covers 16 residues. In germline, CDR1 is LNHDA, CDR2 SQIVND (reference sequence). This chain links TRBV19 with TRBJ1-1, with D maybe TRBD1 (6 bases). Sample: CD4+ T cells from peripheral blood mononuclear cells, taken in the third trimester of pregnancy. The clonotype originates from a female donor in good health, enrolled as a control in a pregnancy study. DNA of the CDR3: TGTGCCAGTAGTATCGGGGGGGCTGGCGGGAACACTGAAGCTTTCTTT. This codes for CASSIGGAGGNTEAFF.